This TCR beta chain was recorded in a study of blood T cell repertoires in COVID-19. This clone showed up just once. V dropped 1 base and J dropped 3; count of bases not matched to a gene: 4. Germline V gene lookup returns CDR1 LGHNA and CDR2 YNFKEQ. CDR3 size: 18 residues. The table came from immunoSEQ multiplex PCR; TCRdb's copy has only in-frame clones and leaves some out. The data hold roughly 220,000 clones, with 80% observed a single time. This TCR came from a man aged 25 to 45 with acute COVID-19. Sequencing was carried out using PBMCs or T cells enriched from blood (not recorded which). The rearrangement joins TRBV4-2 to TRBJ2-2, with TRBD2 matching 14 bases. The CDR3 bases are TGTGCCAGCAGCCAAGGGACTAGCGGGGGGAAGGACACCGGGGAGCTGTTTTTT. Translation: CASSQGTSGGKDTGELFF.